The next 18 T cell receptor beta chains were all read from a single sample in a study of T cells after yellow fever vaccination (dated by TCRdb to between 2018 and 2021). The library was made by 5' RACE. Data came from an Illumina HiSeq 2500. Using fastp trimming at Q25 and MiXCR clonotype assembly, TCRdb reanalyzed the public sequencing data and kept in-frame beta chains. Every CDR3 protein is listed once, alongside the most common genes and DNA of its rows. Within this sample are under 550,000 distinct CDR3 sequences, with around a fifth of them counted one time only. The ten top clones hold about 17% of the sample. Read against the paper, the sample's treatment or condition label means: live attenuated yellow fever vaccine strain. The sequencing here drew on PBMCs, taken about 21 days after the first yellow fever vaccination. All receptors derive from a young man who received the YFV17D yellow fever vaccine.

The chain carries TRBV29-1 and TRBJ2-5; D is possibly TRBD1 (7 bases). This CDR3 is built from 12 residues. V was clipped by 7 bases and J by 9 bases, with 18 bases between them. CDR1 and CDR2 from the germline V gene are SQVTM and ANQGSEA. Here the CDR3 reads CSARTGGAPQYF. In DNA, the CDR3 is TGCAGCGCAAGGACAGGAGGGGCTCCCCAGTACTTC.

This clonotype was seen only a few times. The chain carries TRBV9 and TRBJ2-7; TRBD1 agrees at 9 bases. Germline-derived CDR1 and CDR2 are SGDLS and YYNGEE. This CDR3 region has 15 residues. Trimming cost V 2 bases and J 2 bases; bases outside gene matches: 5. CDR3 sequence (DNA): TGTGCCAGCAGCGTCGGCGGGACAGGGACCTACGAGCAGTACTTC. Protein sequence: CASSVGGTGTYEQYF.

This clonotype was seen a handful of times. The J gene is TRBJ1-6, the V gene TRBV20-1, with D unresolved. Trimming removed 4 bases from V and 11 bases from J, with 18 bases in between. This CDR3 has 14 residues. Germline V gives CDR1 DFQATT, CDR2 SNEGSKA (reference sequence). The CDR3 coding sequence is TGCAGTGCTAAGGTCGGATCGGCCTGGACACCCCTCCACTTT. It encodes CSAKVGSAWTPLHF.

This clonotype was picked up many times. The V gene is TRBV6-6, the J gene TRBJ1-3; D is uncertain. Germline CDR1 reads MNHNY; CDR2 reads SVGAGI (reference sequence). The CDR3 spans 13 residues. Trimming took 6 bases from V and 0 from J, leaving 6 bases between them. CDR3 DNA sequence: TGTGCCAGCAGCCCACGCTCTGGAAACACCATATATTTT. Translating it yields CASSPRSGNTIYF.

The sample holds a few counts of this clonotype. The chain is built from TRBV5-6 and TRBJ2-3, with D perhaps matching TRBD1 or TRBD2 (6 bases each). Germline V gene data show CDR1 as SGHDT and CDR2 as YYEEEE. The CDR3 covers 14 residues. Trimming pared 4 bases from V and 2 bases from J, leaving 11 bases between. As DNA, the CDR3 is TGTGCCAGCAGCCCTGGGGGGCCCACAGATACGCAGTATTTT. Amino acid sequence: CASSPGGPTDTQYF.

This clonotype was seen only a few times. V usage is TRBV2 and J usage is TRBJ1-6, with D uncertain. CDR3 length: 17 amino acids. CDR1 and CDR2 from the germline V gene are SNHLY and FYNNEI. V was trimmed by 4 bases and J by 0 bases, leaving 13 bases between them. This chain's CDR3 is CASSAEPQSSYNSPLHF. In DNA, the CDR3 is TGTGCCAGCAGTGCGGAACCGCAGAGCTCCTATAATTCACCCCTCCACTTT. Together with reference TRBV2 and TRBJ1-6, the CDR3 gives the full variable domain: EPEVTQTPSHQVTQMGQEVILRCVPISNHLYFYWYRQILGQKVEFLVSFYNNEISEKSEIFDDQFSVERPDGSNFTLKIRSTKLEDSAMYFCASSAEPQSSYNSPLHFGNGTRLTVT.

This clonotype was detected many times. V gene TRBV7-6 combines with J gene TRBJ2-3; a possible D gene is TRBD1 (5 bases). The length of the CDR3 is 15 residues. CDR1 and CDR2 (germline): SGHVS, FNYEAQ. V lost 3 bases and J 0 bases, leaving 10 bases between the germline ends. The CDR3 nucleotides are TGTGCCAGCAGCTTTACAGGCTCCAGCACAGATACGCAGTATTTT. It is translated as CASSFTGSSTDTQYF.

The chain joins TRBV6-1 to TRBJ2-2, with 8 nucleotides matching TRBD1. Germline lookup yields CDR1 MNHNS and CDR2 SASEGT. The CDR3 is 12 amino acids. V lost 6 bases, J lost 9 bases, and 3 bases stayed unmatched. The DNA of the CDR3 is TGTGCCAGCAGGGACAGGGTTTGGGAGCTGTTTTTT. Amino acids: CASRDRVWELFF.

The V gene is TRBV5-1, the J gene TRBJ2-5; 8 nucleotides match TRBD1. Per germline, CDR1 SGHRS and CDR2 YFSETQ. J was trimmed by 5 bases and V by 4 bases; bases with no gene match: 16. This CDR3 region has 17 residues. CDR3 sequence (DNA): TGCGCCAGCAGCCTGGGACCCGGACAGGGCGAGGGTGAGACCCAGTACTTC. It codes for CASSLGPGQGEGETQYF. Based on the CDR3 plus reference TRBV5-1 and TRBJ2-5, the full variable domain is KAGVTQTPRYLIKTRGQQVTLSCSPISGHRSVSWYQQTPGQGLQFLFEYFSETQRNKGNFPGRFSGRQFSNSRSEMNVSTLELGDSALYLCASSLGPGQGEGETQYFGPGTRLLVL.

Only a few counts were recorded for this clonotype. The chain couples TRBV11-2 to TRBJ1-1; D is ambiguous. The germline V gene encodes CDR1 SGHAT and CDR2 FQNNGV. Trimming took off 6 bases at V and 7 bases at J, with 24 bases between the two ends. The CDR3 loop spans 16 amino acids. In DNA, the CDR3 is TGTGCCAGCAGTTCCCCTATGACGAGGACCCGGGGTGAAGCTTTCTTT. Translation: CASSSPMTRTRGEAFF.

J is TRBJ2-3 and V is TRBV18; D is unclear. The CDR3 length is 15 residues. Trimming pared 1 base from V and 4 bases from J, leaving 12 bases between. Germline V CDR1 and CDR2: KGHSH, LQKENI. This CDR3 is CASSPQVLVADTQYF. CDR3 coding DNA: TGTGCCAGCTCACCACAGGTATTGGTCGCAGATACGCAGTATTTT.

This clonotype was counted a few times. The J gene is TRBJ2-1, the V gene TRBV5-1, with TRBD1 matching 11 bases. CDR3 length equals 13 residues. With V trimmed by 7 bases and J by 4 bases, 1 base remained unmatched. In germline, CDR1 is SGHRS, CDR2 YFSETQ. The CDR3: CASGTGGYNEQFF. The CDR3 nucleotides read TGCGCCAGCGGGACAGGGGGTTACAATGAGCAGTTCTTC.

This clonotype came up a few times. This chain links TRBV3-1 with TRBJ2-6, with 7 bases identical to TRBD2. The CDR3 covers 16 residues. The germline V gene has CDR1 LGHDT and CDR2 YNNKEL (reference sequence). The V gene end was trimmed by 4 bases and the J gene end by 5 bases; junction bases not matched to a gene: 8. CDR3 sequence (DNA): TGTGCCAGCAGCCGGGAGGGAGCAAGGAGGGCCAACGTCCTGACTTTC. Amino acids: CASSREGARRANVLTF.

This clonotype was found a few times. The chain combines TRBV11-1 with TRBJ2-5; 15 bases are shared with TRBD2. CDR3 length: 18 amino acids. V lost 5 bases and J lost 5; bases outside the gene matches: 12. Germline V CDR1 and CDR2: SGHAT, FQDESV (reference sequence). CDR3 amino acids: CASSPSGLAGGARETQYF. The CDR3 DNA sequence: TGTGCCAGCAGCCCCTCGGGACTAGCGGGGGGAGCCAGGGAGACCCAGTACTTC.

This clonotype has a handful of counts. The chain uses TRBV30 and TRBJ2-7, with 7 bases lining up with TRBD1. The CDR3 is 14 amino acids. Germline V gives CDR1 GTSNPN, CDR2 SVGIG (reference sequence). V lost 2 bases to trimming and J lost 3 bases; unmatched junction nucleotides: 7. The CDR3: CAWSPQGVDYEQYF. CDR3 in DNA: TGTGCCTGGAGTCCCCAGGGGGTGGACTACGAGCAGTACTTC.

This clonotype showed up just a few times. The chain is built from TRBV3-1 and TRBJ1-2; 7 bases agree with TRBD1. V lost 0 bases to trimming and J lost 5 bases; unmatched junction nucleotides: 9. Germline CDR1 LGHDT, CDR2 YNNKEL (reference sequence). This CDR3 region has 16 residues. The CDR3 reads CASSQDLGTDAYGYTF. DNA for the CDR3: TGTGCCAGCAGCCAAGATTTGGGGACAGACGCGTATGGCTACACCTTC.

The chain carries TRBV23-1 and TRBJ2-5; tentatively, D is TRBD1 (6 bases). TRBV23-1 is an ORF for which the function is uncertain. The CDR3 totals 15 residues. The V and J ends lost 6 bases and 1 base respectively, with 15 bases between them. The CDR3: CASSQGRTRQETQYF. The DNA for the CDR3 is TGCGCCAGCAGCCAGGGGCGGACCCGCCAAGAGACCCAGTACTTC.

The chain carries TRBV30 and TRBJ2-1; D is unclear. Looked up from germline, CDR1 is GTSNPN and CDR2 is SVGIG (reference sequence). Between the trimmed V and J ends, which lost 2 bases and 9 bases, there was a span of 11 bases. This CDR3 has 12 residues. CDR3 amino acids: CAWSPPFGEQFF. The CDR3 nucleotides read TGTGCCTGGAGTCCTCCGTTCGGTGAGCAGTTCTTC. Full variable domain (remainder filled in from reference TRBV30 and TRBJ2-1): SQTIHQWPATLVQPVGSPLSLECTVEGTSNPNLYWYRQAAGRGLQLLFYSVGIGQISSEVPQNLSASRPQDRQFILSSKKLLLSDSGFYLCAWSPPFGEQFFGPGTRLTVL.